This T cell receptor beta chain is from a study of cytomegalovirus exposure and HLA in healthy donors. Study as a whole: Unique TCRs from HLA-typed donors, 65 million to 85 million of them, were held in an early data release. Broader study findings: Later, an analysis found that common viral pathogens appeared to be linked with several of the most significant clusters.

Between the trimmed V and J ends, which lost 6 bases and 3 bases, there was a span of 14 bases. Per germline, CDR1 MNHNS and CDR2 SASEGT. CDR3 length equals 14 residues. A word on this clone: Its antigen is as yet unknown.

Both 60 Vbeta primers and 13 Jbeta primers went into the PCR. Some clones are missing from TCRdb's copy, which holds only in-frame ones; the method was immunoSEQ multiplex PCR. In the table there are more than 150,000 clones, about 88% of which are singletons. Specimen: PBMCs. The rearrangement links TRBV6-1 to TRBJ1-2, with D perhaps TRBD1 (5 bases). The TCR comes from a girl in the first two years of life in good health and CMV-seronegative. Written as DNA, the CDR3 is TGTGCCAGCAGCAAGTCAGGGATTGACTATGGCTACACCTTC. Translating it yields CASSKSGIDYGYTF.